Listed below are T cell receptor beta chains from one sample, sequenced in a study of identical twins. From the 5' RACE reads, TCRdb called clonotypes with MiXCR, one entry per CDR3 protein. Here the sample spans about 530,000 distinct CDR3 sequences, approximately 14% being singletons. These data also formed part of another study, on yellow fever vaccine responses in identical twins.

The sample comprised CD4+ T cells sorted from blood. These receptors all come from a woman in her late teens or twenties in good health. Each CDR3 is given with its conserved first and last residue. D genes are given only for firm matches. Not all rows give a size; the values are once, few, many and, for expanded clones, a class.

cdr3_length j_call v_call d_call clone_size cdr3_aa cdr3_nt
15 TRBJ2-4 TRBV28 TRBD2 few CASSPPYSGRDIQYF TGTGCCAGCAGTCCCCCCTATAGCGGGAGAGACATTCAGTACTTC
15 TRBJ2-7 TRBV24-1 TRBD1 - CATSDTRGSSYEQYF TGTGCCACCAGTGACACCAGGGGGAGCTCCTACGAGCAGTACTTC
12 TRBJ1-2 TRBV10-3 - many CAISESGIGYTF TGTGCCATCAGTGAGTCGGGGATCGGCTACACCTTC
11 TRBJ2-7 TRBV29-1 TRBD2 few CSVESGGGQYF TGCAGCGTTGAGAGTGGGGGGGGGCAGTACTTC
17 TRBJ2-6 TRBV5-1 - - CASSPGPLSSGANVLTF TGCGCCAGCAGCCCGGGGCCGCTGAGCTCTGGGGCCAACGTCCTGACTTTC
16 TRBJ2-6 TRBV20-1 - - CSARGASEAGANVLTF TGCAGTGCTAGAGGGGCGTCGGAAGCTGGGGCCAACGTCCTGACTTTC
15 TRBJ2-1 TRBV9 - - CASSVGQGGWHEQFF TGTGCCAGCAGCGTCGGTCAGGGCGGGTGGCATGAGCAGTTCTTC
14 TRBJ2-1 TRBV7-2 TRBD2 few CASSYTSLAVEQFF TGTGCCAGCAGCTACACCTCCCTAGCGGTTGAGCAGTTCTTC
14 TRBJ2-1 TRBV11-2 TRBD1 many CASSWPTGDNEQFF TGTGCCAGCAGCTGGCCGACAGGGGACAATGAGCAGTTCTTC
17 TRBJ1-1 TRBV27 TRBD1 - CASSLSWTGTGGAGAFF TGTGCCAGCAGTTTATCTTGGACCGGGACAGGGGGGGCTGGAGCTTTCTTT
15 TRBJ2-3 TRBV20-1 - few CSARLIAFSTDTQYF TGCAGTGCTAGACTTATAGCCTTCAGCACAGATACGCAGTATTTT
15 TRBJ2-7 TRBV3-1 TRBD2 few CASSQDISGSYEQYF TGTGCCAGCAGCCAAGATATTAGCGGGTCCTACGAGCAGTACTTC
14 TRBJ2-7 TRBV6-1 - few CASSVPGQSYEQYF TGTGCCAGCAGTGTACCGGGTCAATCCTACGAGCAGTACTTC
13 TRBJ2-3 TRBV4-2 TRBD1 - CASRQGAEDTQYF TGTGCCAGCAGACAGGGGGCCGAAGATACGCAGTATTTT
18 TRBJ2-1 TRBV11-1 TRBD2 - CASSFLGLAIGGYNEQFF TGTGCCAGCAGCTTTCTTGGACTAGCCATCGGGGGTTACAATGAGCAGTTCTTC
16 TRBJ2-2 TRBV5-1 TRBD2 few CASRPTTSGTTGELFF TGCGCCAGCAGACCAACAACTAGCGGGACCACCGGGGAGCTGTTTTTT
15 TRBJ2-5 TRBV20-1 TRBD2 few CSALGSGGLGETQYF TGCAGTGCCCTAGGTAGCGGGGGCCTGGGGGAGACCCAGTACTTC
15 TRBJ2-1 TRBV10-3 TRBD2 few CAISEGLAPYNEQFF TGTGCCATCAGTGAGGGACTAGCGCCCTACAATGAGCAGTTCTTC
14 TRBJ2-1 TRBV27 - - CASSLKGPGNEQFF TGTGCCAGCAGTTTAAAAGGTCCAGGCAATGAGCAGTTCTTC
16 TRBJ2-6 TRBV4-1 TRBD1 few CASSLGDSSGANVLTF TGCGCCAGCAGCTTAGGGGACAGCTCTGGGGCCAACGTCCTGACTTTC
16 TRBJ2-1 TRBV5-1 TRBD2 - CASSARLAGSRGEQFF TGCGCCAGCAGCGCCCGACTAGCGGGGTCCCGTGGTGAGCAGTTCTTC
18 TRBJ2-6 TRBV20-1 TRBD1 - CSAPRTGGTFSGANVLTF TGCAGTGCTCCAAGGACAGGGGGGACCTTCTCTGGGGCCAACGTCCTGACTTTC
14 TRBJ2-2 TRBV9 - few CASSVTGSTGELFF TGTGCCAGCAGCGTAACGGGATCCACCGGGGAGCTGTTTTTT
15 TRBJ2-2 TRBV5-5 TRBD1 many CASKGQGANTGELFF TGTGCCAGCAAGGGACAGGGCGCGAACACCGGGGAGCTGTTTTTT
14 TRBJ2-7 TRBV2 - - CASSDGGAGNEQYF TGTGCCAGCAGTGACGGGGGAGCAGGCAACGAGCAGTACTTC
15 TRBJ2-7 TRBV20-1 - few CSARDRGVSSYEQYF TGCAGTGCTAGAGATCGCGGGGTATCCTCCTACGAGCAGTACTTC
16 TRBJ2-2 TRBV27 - - CASRQRVAMNTGELFF TGTGCCAGCAGACAAAGGGTGGCTATGAACACCGGGGAGCTGTTTTTT
13 TRBJ1-3 TRBV28 - - CASTIDRGNTIYF TGTGCCAGCACCATAGACAGGGGAAACACCATATATTTT
16 TRBJ2-1 TRBV7-2 - - CASSSTGLGSYNEQFF TGTGCCAGCAGCTCCACGGGACTCGGCTCCTACAATGAGCAGTTCTTC
13 TRBJ1-2 TRBV14 - - CASSFLGYYGYTF TGTGCCAGCAGCTTTCTCGGATACTATGGCTACACCTTC
19 TRBJ1-5 TRBV28 - few CASSQTDGESILGNQPQHF TGTGCCAGCAGTCAGACAGACGGGGAGAGTATTTTGGGCAATCAGCCCCAGCATTTT
17 TRBJ2-1 TRBV6-4 TRBD1 - CASSKSPGQGINNEQFF TGTGCCAGCAGTAAATCCCCGGGACAGGGAATAAACAATGAGCAGTTCTTC
14 TRBJ2-1 TRBV27 TRBD2 few CASTTSGSRNEQFF TGTGCCAGCACCACTAGCGGGAGTCGGAATGAGCAGTTCTTC
15 TRBJ1-1 TRBV12-3/TRBV12-4 TRBD1 - CASSLRTGSPTEAFF TGTGCCAGCAGTTTAAGGACAGGGAGTCCCACTGAAGCTTTCTTT
14 TRBJ2-2 TRBV7-7 - - CASSLEGPYGELFF TGTGCCAGCAGCTTAGAGGGACCCTACGGGGAGCTGTTTTTT
13 TRBJ2-6 TRBV29-1 - few CSGRVGGANVLTF TGCAGCGGGCGGGTCGGTGGGGCCAACGTCCTGACTTTC
16 TRBJ2-2 TRBV9 TRBD2 - CASSPRTSETPGELFF TGTGCCAGCAGCCCCCGGACTAGCGAGACCCCCGGGGAGCTGTTTTTT
14 TRBJ1-1 TRBV10-3 - few CAIRDPGLGTEAFF TGTGCCATCAGGGACCCCGGGCTGGGCACTGAAGCTTTCTTT
17 TRBJ1-3 TRBV3-1 TRBD1 - CASSPRPQGASGNTIYF TGTGCCAGCAGCCCCCGACCTCAGGGGGCATCTGGAAACACCATATATTTT
13 TRBJ2-2 TRBV5-1 TRBD1 many CASSWTGAGELFF TGCGCCAGCAGCTGGACAGGGGCCGGGGAGCTGTTTTTT